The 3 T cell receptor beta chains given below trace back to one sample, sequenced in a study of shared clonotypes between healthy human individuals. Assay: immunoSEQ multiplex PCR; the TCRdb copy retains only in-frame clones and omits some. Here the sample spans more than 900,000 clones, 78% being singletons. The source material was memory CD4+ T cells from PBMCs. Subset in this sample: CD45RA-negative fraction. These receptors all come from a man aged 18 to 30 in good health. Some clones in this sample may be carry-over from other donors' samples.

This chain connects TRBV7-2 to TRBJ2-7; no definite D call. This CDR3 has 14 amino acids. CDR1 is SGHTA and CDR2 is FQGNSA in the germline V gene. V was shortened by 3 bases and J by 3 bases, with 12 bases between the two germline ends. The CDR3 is CASSFTAVDYEQYF. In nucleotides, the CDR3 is TGTGCCAGCAGCTTCACCGCGGTAGACTACGAGCAGTACTTC.

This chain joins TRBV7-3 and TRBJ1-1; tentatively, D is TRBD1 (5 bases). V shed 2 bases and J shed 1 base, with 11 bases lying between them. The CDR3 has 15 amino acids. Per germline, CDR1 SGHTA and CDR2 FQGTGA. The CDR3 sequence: CASSLGVGQNTEAFF. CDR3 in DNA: TGTGCCAGCAGCTTAGGGGTCGGACAGAACACTGAAGCTTTCTTT.

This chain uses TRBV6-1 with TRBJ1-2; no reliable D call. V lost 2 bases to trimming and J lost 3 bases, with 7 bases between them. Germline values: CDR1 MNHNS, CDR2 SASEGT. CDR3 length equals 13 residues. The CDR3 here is CASSERAYYGYTF. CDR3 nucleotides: TGTGCCAGCAGTGAACGGGCTTACTATGGCTACACCTTC.